This T cell receptor (beta chain) was recovered during a study of shared clonotypes between healthy human individuals. The sample holds one count of this clone. Its target is not known. Only in-frame clones appear in the TCRdb table, and some are missing; sequencing was by immunoSEQ multiplex PCR. The sample has 2 million to 3 million clones, 90% to 95% seen once. Trimming stripped 0 bases from V and 4 bases from J, with 17 bases between. The CDR3 length is 18 residues. Germline V lookup: CDR1 SGDLS, CDR2 YYNGEE. General study points: The rarefaction results pointed to incomplete sorted-subset sequencing despite large depth.

This clonotype was obtained from a man younger than 35 in good health. Some clones in this sample may be carry-over from other donors' samples. The genes are TRBV9 and TRBJ2-6; possibly TRBD1 for D (5 bases). Sequenced sample: naive CD4+ T cells from PBMCs. Subset described: CD45RA+ positively selected. CDR3 protein: CASSVGMGLGVGANVLTF. The CDR3 region has the DNA TGTGCCAGCAGCGTAGGAATGGGTTTAGGGGTCGGGGCCAACGTCCTGACTTTC.